This passage covers 32 T cell receptor beta chains from one sample sequenced in a study of T cells in Graves' hyperthyroidism and ophthalmopathy. Amplified TCR beta CDR3 regions derived from RNA transcripts. The HTBI primer set was used in a first-round RT-PCR of the TCR CDR3. MiXCR, run by TCRdb on the multiplex PCR reads, gives a single entry per CDR3 protein. This table holds some 460,000 distinct CDR3 sequences, less than 20% found once. The sequencing input was blood. The source of these receptors is a woman aged 18-29 years with Graves' hyperthyroidism.

This clonotype was seen at least ten times. The rearrangement links TRBV7-2 to TRBJ2-7; no firm D call. CDR1 and CDR2 (germline): SGHTA, FQGNSA. The CDR3 runs 12 residues. Trimming removed 2 bases at V and 6 bases at J, with 8 bases between. The CDR3 DNA is TGTGCCAGCAGCTTAAATTCCCGCGAGCAGTACTTC. Its protein is CASSLNSREQYF. The complete variable domain, with remaining parts taken from reference TRBV7-2 and TRBJ2-7, reads GAGVSQSPSNKVTEKGKDVELRCDPISGHTALYWYRQSLGQGLEFLIYFQGNSAPDKSGLPSDRFSAERTGGSVSTLTIQRTQQEDSAVYLCASSLNSREQYFGPGTRLTVT.

This chain connects TRBV28 to TRBJ1-1; TRBD1 might be the D (5 bases). The CDR3 spans 14 residues. V was trimmed by 3 bases and J by 1 base, leaving 9 bases between them. Germline-derived CDR1 and CDR2 are MDHEN and SYDVKM. CDR3 sequence reads: CASSFHQGNTEAFF. CDR3 nucleotide sequence: TGTGCCAGCAGTTTTCATCAGGGGAACACTGAAGCTTTCTTT.

This clonotype was observed a few times. V and J are TRBV6-1 and TRBJ2-7, with 10 bases matching TRBD2. Germline loops: CDR1 MNHNS, CDR2 SASEGT. V shed 4 bases, J shed 2 bases, and the junction held 8 bases outside the gene matches. The CDR3 is 16 residues long. For the CDR3, the DNA is TGTGCCAGCAGTGGTTCAGCGGGAGGGGTACCCTACGAGCAGTACTTC. Amino acids: CASSGSAGGVPYEQYF.

This sequence joins TRBV29-1 and TRBJ2-2; 7 bases are shared with TRBD2. V shed 3 bases and J 5 bases; nucleotides not matched to a gene: 6. Germline V gives CDR1 SQVTM, CDR2 ANQGSEA. The CDR3 totals 14 residues. The CDR3 DNA is TGCAGCGTTGAGGCGGGAGAAGGAACCGGGGAGCTGTTTTTT. This translates into CSVEAGEGTGELFF.

The sample holds one count of this clonotype. A much larger clone differs by one base, so this may be a read error. The chain joins TRBV9 to TRBJ2-3; D is unclear. CDR1 and CDR2 (germline): SGDLS, YYNGEE. There are 16 residues in the CDR3. This chain's CDR3 is CASSVVDGPSTDMQYF. DNA for the CDR3: TGTGCCAGCAGCGTAGTGGACGGGCCGAGCACAGATATGCAGTATTTT.

As concerns this clonotype: This could be a read error, since a much larger clone is one nucleotide away. The chain recombines TRBV10-3 with TRBJ2-7; 7 bases match TRBD2. Germline CDR1 reads ENHRY; CDR2 reads SYGVKD. V shed 5 bases and J 5 bases; nucleotides not matched to a gene: 6. There are 13 residues in the CDR3. The CDR3 DNA reads as TGTGCCATCAGTTTCGGGGCGGGGGACGAGCAGTACTTC. Amino acid sequence: CAISFGAGDEQYF.

Concerning this clonotype: Possible read error: a much larger clone is one base away. The CDR3 sequence: CASSFLVGRATNEELFF. CDR3 DNA: TGTGCCAGCAGTTTTTTGGTTGGACGGGCAACTAATGAAGAACTGTTTTTT. This chain uses TRBV28 with TRBJ1-4; no clear D gene. Germline V gene lookup returns CDR1 MDHEN and CDR2 SYDVKM. The CDR3 spans 17 residues.

This clonotype was counted ten times or more. The rearrangement joins TRBV4-2 to TRBJ2-5, with TRBD1 matching 7 bases. Trimming at V came to 4 bases and at J to 7 bases, leaving 9 bases not matched to a gene. This CDR3 is built from 14 residues. Germline V gene lookup returns CDR1 LGHNA and CDR2 YNFKEQ. The CDR3 here is CASSLGTARGTQYF. CDR3 nucleotide sequence: TGTGCCAGCAGCCTTGGGACAGCGAGGGGGACCCAGTACTTC.

This clonotype has only a few counts. The chain recombines TRBV19 with TRBJ2-1, with D possibly being TRBD1 (5 bases). Trimming removed 7 bases from V and 2 bases from J, with 12 bases in between. The CDR3 runs to 14 residues. Germline V gene sequence: CDR1 LNHDA, CDR2 SQIVND (reference sequence). The CDR3 DNA reads TGTGCCAGTAACCAAGGGGTACCCTACAATGAGCAGTTCTTC. It is translated as CASNQGVPYNEQFF.

This sequence joins TRBV5-1 and TRBJ2-4, with 10 bases lining up with TRBD1. Germline V gives CDR1 SGHRS, CDR2 YFSETQ. V dropped 0 bases and J dropped 0; count of bases not matched to a gene: 0. The CDR3 is 16 amino acids. The CDR3 protein is CASSLGTGGAKNIQYF. The CDR3, as DNA: TGCGCCAGCAGCTTGGGGACAGGGGGAGCCAAAAACATTCAGTACTTC.

This clonotype was recorded at least ten times. The rearrangement joins TRBV2 to TRBJ1-2, with TRBD1 identical over 8 bases. CDR1 and CDR2 from the germline V gene are SNHLY and FYNNEI. This CDR3 region has 15 residues. Trimming took 4 bases from V and 5 from J; bases not matched to a gene: 9. CDR3 nucleotide sequence: TGTGCCAGCAGTGGGACAGGGCTTCAACCATATGGCTACACCTTC. As protein: CASSGTGLQPYGYTF. The variable domain in full, completed from reference TRBV2 and TRBJ1-2, reads EPEVTQTPSHQVTQMGQEVILRCVPISNHLYFYWYRQILGQKVEFLVSFYNNEISEKSEIFDDQFSVERPDGSNFTLKIRSTKLEDSAMYFCASSGTGLQPYGYTFGSGTRLTVV.

Many counts were recorded for this clonotype. V is TRBV20-1 and J is TRBJ2-5, with D possibly being TRBD1 (5 bases). The CDR3 spans 15 residues. Germline loops: CDR1 DFQATT, CDR2 SNEGSKA (reference sequence). The V end was cut by 0 bases, the J end by 0 bases, with 11 bases between. CDR3 bases: TGCAGTGCTAGAGAAAGGACAACGTACCAAGAGACCCAGTACTTC. Protein product: CSARERTTYQETQYF.

This clonotype was seen many times. The chain uses TRBV7-2 and TRBJ1-1; 9 bases are a match to TRBD1. V trimming: 3 bases; J trimming: 11 bases; junction bases outside the gene matches: 7. Germline V gene sequence: CDR1 SGHTA, CDR2 FQGNSA. The length of the CDR3 is 13 residues. The CDR3 is CASSLGQGLVAFF. DNA for the CDR3: TGTGCCAGCAGCTTGGGACAGGGTTTGGTCGCTTTCTTT.

This clonotype showed up many times. V is TRBV2 and J is TRBJ1-3; weak D call: TRBD1 (6 bases). The CDR3 is 13 amino acids. Trimming shortened V by 4 bases and J by 7 bases, and 11 bases separated the two germline ends. From germline, CDR1 is SNHLY and CDR2 FYNNEI. The CDR3 DNA sequence: TGTGCCAGCAGTGGGGACAACCGGAACACCATATATTTT. Translated: CASSGDNRNTIYF.

This clonotype was seen at least ten times. This chain joins TRBV12-3 or TRBV12-4 and TRBJ1-4, with 9 bases aligning to TRBD1. The CDR3 spans 15 residues. The trim removed 5 bases at V and 3 bases at J, leaving 4 bases unmatched. CDR3 coding DNA: TGTGCCAGCAGTCATAGGACAGGGGCTAATGAAAAACTGTTTTTT. Protein product: CASSHRTGANEKLFF.

The V gene is TRBV5-6, the J gene TRBJ2-3; maybe TRBD2 (6 bases). Germline lookup yields CDR1 SGHDT and CDR2 YYEEEE. Deletions cut 7 bases from V and 1 base from J, with 7 bases between. The CDR3 length is 12 residues. DNA for the CDR3: TGTGCCAGCCGACTAGGCACAGATACGCAGTATTTT. Encoded protein: CASRLGTDTQYF.

At least ten counts were recorded for this clonotype. The chain carries TRBV4-1 and TRBJ2-5; 7 bases align to TRBD1. The CDR3 spans 15 residues. V was pared by 6 bases and J by 1 base, with 8 bases of the junction left unmatched. Germline CDR1 and CDR2: MGHRA and YSYEKL. The DNA of the CDR3 is TGCGCCAGCAGTGCCCGGGACAGTCCCCAAGAGACCCAGTACTTC. It specifies CASSARDSPQETQYF.

A word on this clonotype: A read error is possible here, since a much larger clone lies one base away. CDR3 protein: CAISARTGGAEAFF. In nucleotides, the CDR3 is TGTGCCATCAGTGCCCGGACAGGGGGAGCTGAAGCTTTCTTT. This chain uses TRBV10-3 with TRBJ1-1; TRBD1 matches at 10 bases. The germline V gene encodes CDR1 ENHRY and CDR2 SYGVKD. Unmatched junction bases numbered 5, after V lost 4 bases and J lost 6 bases. There are 14 residues in the CDR3.

The chain recombines TRBV10-1 with TRBJ2-1; D tentatively reads TRBD1 or TRBD2 (5 bases each). The CDR3 covers 17 residues. The V gene lost 5 bases and the J gene lost 8 bases, with 25 bases spanning the gap. CDR1 is WNHNN, CDR2 SYGVQD, per germline (reference sequence). CDR3 amino acids: CASSYHTRGAERDEQFF. DNA for the CDR3: TGCGCCAGCAGTTACCATACCCGAGGGGCCGAGAGGGATGAGCAGTTCTTC.

This clonotype was counted at least ten times. This chain links TRBV2 with TRBJ2-7; tentative D call: TRBD1 (6 bases). This CDR3 region has 15 residues. CDR1 is SNHLY, CDR2 FYNNEI, per germline. V was trimmed by 3 bases and J by 5 bases, leaving 17 bases between them. The CDR3 DNA reads as TGTGCCAGCAGTGAGGGGACACTTTTTTTGGACGAGCAGTACTTC. Translating it yields CASSEGTLFLDEQYF.

The chain is built from TRBV7-6 and TRBJ2-3; 7 nucleotides agree with TRBD2. This CDR3 spans 24 amino acids. J lost 2 bases, V lost 6 bases, and 35 bases had no gene match. Germline CDR1 SGHVS, CDR2 FNYEAQ. CDR3 bases: TGTGCCAGCAGGGTTAGGAGGACTAGACACCTCAAACTTGCATTGTGGGATCCCACAGATACGCAGTATTTT. Residues: CASRVRRTRHLKLALWDPTDTQYF.

At least ten counts were recorded for this clonotype. The chain links TRBV12-3 or TRBV12-4 to TRBJ1-1; maybe TRBD1 (5 bases). V dropped 2 bases and J dropped 4 bases, with 11 bases sitting between them. This CDR3 comprises 14 residues. The CDR3 is CASSLNGGSTEAFF. DNA for the CDR3: TGTGCCAGCAGTTTAAATGGGGGTTCCACTGAAGCTTTCTTT.

This clonotype was detected many times. The chain employs TRBV11-2 and TRBJ2-2, with unresolved D. CDR1 is SGHAT, CDR2 FQNNGV, per germline. The CDR3 consists of 12 residues. V was pared by 6 bases and J by 7 bases, with 9 bases between. The CDR3 DNA sequence: TGTGCCAGCAGTTCCAGAGGCGGGGAGCTGTTTTTT. It specifies CASSSRGGELFF.

This clonotype has at least ten counts. The V gene is TRBV6-1, the J gene TRBJ2-1; TRBD1 matches 10 bases. The CDR3 is made up of 16 amino acids. Germline values: CDR1 MNHNS, CDR2 SASEGT. With V trimmed by 0 bases and J by 8 bases, 7 bases remained unmatched. The CDR3 here is CASSEARGQGWDEQFF. The CDR3 bases are TGTGCCAGCAGTGAAGCGCGGGGACAGGGGTGGGATGAGCAGTTCTTC.

V usage is TRBV19 and J usage is TRBJ2-1; 11 positions match TRBD2. This CDR3 is built from 15 residues. The V gene end was trimmed by 6 bases and the J gene end by 6 bases; junction bases not matched to a gene: 7. Germline CDR1 is LNHDA and CDR2 is SQIVND (reference sequence). CDR3 residues: CASRVTSGAFNEQFF. CDR3 sequence (DNA): TGTGCCAGTAGGGTGACTAGCGGGGCGTTCAATGAGCAGTTCTTC.

The chain employs TRBV28 and TRBJ2-7; TRBD1 matches at 10 bases. The V segment lost 7 bases and the J segment 4 bases; nucleotides outside the gene matches: 7. Germline assignment: CDR1 MDHEN and CDR2 SYDVKM. This CDR3 comprises 14 residues. The CDR3: CASNERTGGYEQYF. The CDR3 coding sequence is TGTGCCAGCAACGAAAGGACAGGGGGGTACGAGCAGTACTTC.

The gene calls are TRBV6-5 and TRBJ2-7; 11 bases map to TRBD2. Germline trimming cut 2 bases from V and 1 base from J; bases unmatched to any gene: 1. The CDR3 is made up of 15 amino acids. CDR1 and CDR2 (germline): MNHEY, SVGAGI. CDR3 sequence: CASSYRLAGSYEQYF. In nucleotides, the CDR3 is TGTGCCAGCAGTTACAGACTAGCGGGGTCCTACGAGCAGTACTTC.

This clonotype was counted ten times or more. The chain links TRBV29-1 to TRBJ2-7, with D unclear. V lost 4 bases to trimming and J lost 2 bases, with 15 bases between them. Germline V gene sequence: CDR1 SQVTM, CDR2 ANQGSEA. The CDR3 sequence is 14 residues long. The CDR3 nucleotides read TGCAGCGTTGGTACGTCAGGTCACCCCTACGAGCAGTACTTC. Translation gives CSVGTSGHPYEQYF.

The table lists this clonotype with many counts. V and J are TRBV6-6 and TRBJ2-1; TRBD2 agrees at 7 bases. Per germline, CDR1 MNHNY and CDR2 SVGAGI (reference sequence). The CDR3 has 15 amino acids. Germline trimming cut 2 bases from V and 3 bases from J; bases unmatched to any gene: 4. The CDR3 spells CASSYGGSIYNEQFF. The CDR3 DNA follows: TGTGCCAGCAGTTACGGCGGGAGTATCTACAATGAGCAGTTCTTC.

This clonotype was counted only a few times. The chain combines TRBV27 with TRBJ2-5; D not certain. Trimming left V 6 bases short and J 3 bases short, with 5 bases between. Per the germline V gene, CDR1 is MNHEY and CDR2 is SMNVEV (reference sequence). The CDR3 loop spans 11 amino acids. CDR3 region: CASRKEETQYF. CDR3 DNA sequence: TGTGCCAGCAGAAAAGAAGAGACCCAGTACTTC.

In its sample, this clonotype was seen many times. This chain joins TRBV5-1 and TRBJ2-5; D may be TRBD2 (6 bases). The germline V and J ends were trimmed by 3 bases and 4 bases, with 13 bases remaining between them. CDR1 SGHRS and CDR2 YFSETQ come from the germline V gene. CDR3 length equals 14 residues. CDR3 nucleotides: TGCGCCAGCAGCTCTCAGGTGGAGGGAGAGACCCAGTACTTC. Its translation is CASSSQVEGETQYF.

This clonotype turned up a few times. The rearrangement links TRBV5-5 to TRBJ2-1; 9 bases line up with TRBD2. Germline-derived CDR1 and CDR2 are SGHKS and YYEKEE (reference sequence). The V gene end was trimmed by 4 bases and the J gene end by 8 bases; junction bases not matched to a gene: 13. The CDR3 has 16 amino acids. The CDR3 reads CASSRRPGTSIDEQFF. The CDR3 nucleotides are TGTGCCAGCAGCAGGCGTCCCGGGACTAGCATTGATGAGCAGTTCTTC.